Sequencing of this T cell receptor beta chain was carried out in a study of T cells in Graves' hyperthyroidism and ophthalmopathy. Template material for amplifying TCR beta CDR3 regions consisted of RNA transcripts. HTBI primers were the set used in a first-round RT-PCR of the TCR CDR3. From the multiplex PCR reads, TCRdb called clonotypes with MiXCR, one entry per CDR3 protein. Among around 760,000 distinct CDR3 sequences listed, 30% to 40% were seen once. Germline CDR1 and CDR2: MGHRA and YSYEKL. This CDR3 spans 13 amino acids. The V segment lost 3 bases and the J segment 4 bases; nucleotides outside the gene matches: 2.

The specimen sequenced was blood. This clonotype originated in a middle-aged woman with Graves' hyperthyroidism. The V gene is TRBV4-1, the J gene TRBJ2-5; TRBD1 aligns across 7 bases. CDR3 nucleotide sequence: TGCGCCAGCAGCCAGAGGGGGCGAGAGACCCAGTACTTC. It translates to CASSQRGRETQYF.